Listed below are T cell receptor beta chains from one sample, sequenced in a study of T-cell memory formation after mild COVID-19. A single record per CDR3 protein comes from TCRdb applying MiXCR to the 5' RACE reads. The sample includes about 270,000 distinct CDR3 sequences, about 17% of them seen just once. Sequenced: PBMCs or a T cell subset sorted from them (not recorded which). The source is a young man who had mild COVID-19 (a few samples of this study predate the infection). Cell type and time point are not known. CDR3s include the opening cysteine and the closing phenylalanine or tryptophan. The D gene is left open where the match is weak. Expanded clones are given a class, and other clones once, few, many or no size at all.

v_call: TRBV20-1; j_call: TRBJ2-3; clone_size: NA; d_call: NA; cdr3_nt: TGCAGTGCTAGAGATTTAGGGGTCACAGATACGCAGTATTTT; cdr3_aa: CSARDLGVTDTQYF
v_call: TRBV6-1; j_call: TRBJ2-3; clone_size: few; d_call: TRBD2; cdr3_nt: TGTGCCAGCAGTATAGCGGGGGCCTTCACAGATACGCAGTATTTT; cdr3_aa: CASSIAGAFTDTQYF
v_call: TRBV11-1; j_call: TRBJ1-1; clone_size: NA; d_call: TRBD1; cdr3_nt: TGTGCCAGCATGGACAGGTGGAGGAACACTGAAGCTTTCTTT; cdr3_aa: CASMDRWRNTEAFF
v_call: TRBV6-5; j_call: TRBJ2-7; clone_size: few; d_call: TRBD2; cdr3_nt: TGTGCCAGCAGCCCCCATAGCGGGGGGGCCTCCGAGCAGTACTTC; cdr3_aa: CASSPHSGGASEQYF
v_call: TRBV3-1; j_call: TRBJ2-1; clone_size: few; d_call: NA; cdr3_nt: TGTGCCAGCAGCCGGAGGGCTAGTAGCGATGAGCAGTTCTTC; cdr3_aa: CASSRRASSDEQFF
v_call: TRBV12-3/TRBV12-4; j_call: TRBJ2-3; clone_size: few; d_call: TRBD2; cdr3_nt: TGTGCCAGCAGACCAACGGGGGGGCGGATAGATACGCAGTATTTT; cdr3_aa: CASRPTGGRIDTQYF
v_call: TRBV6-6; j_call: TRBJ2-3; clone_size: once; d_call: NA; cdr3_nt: TGTGCCAGCAGCGGACTGGAAAGCACAGATACGCAGTATTTT; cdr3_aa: CASSGLESTDTQYF
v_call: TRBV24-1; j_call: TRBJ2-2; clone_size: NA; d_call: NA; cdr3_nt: TGTGCCACCAGGGTCGGGAACACCGGGGAGCTGTTTTTT; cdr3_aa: CATRVGNTGELFF
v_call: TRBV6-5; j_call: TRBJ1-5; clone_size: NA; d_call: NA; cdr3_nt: TGTGCCAGCAGCCAGGGCCGAGGGGACCAGCCCCAGCATTTT; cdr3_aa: CASSQGRGDQPQHF
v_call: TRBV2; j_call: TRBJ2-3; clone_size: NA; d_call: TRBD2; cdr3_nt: TGTGCCAGCATTAGCGGGGGGACCACAGATACGCAGTATTTT; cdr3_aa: CASISGGTTDTQYF
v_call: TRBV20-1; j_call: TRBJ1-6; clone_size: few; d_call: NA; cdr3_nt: TGCAGTGCTAGAGTCCGACAGGCTGGTAATTCACCCCTCCACTTT; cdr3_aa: CSARVRQAGNSPLHF
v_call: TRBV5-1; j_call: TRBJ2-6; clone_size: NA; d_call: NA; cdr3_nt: TGCGCCAGCAGCTTGGAGTCGTACACCCCCTCTGGGGCCAACGTCCTGACTTTC; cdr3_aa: CASSLESYTPSGANVLTF
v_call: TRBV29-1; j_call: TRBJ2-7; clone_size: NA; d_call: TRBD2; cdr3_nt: TGCAGCGCGGGCCTAGCGGGATCCTACGAGCAGTACTTC; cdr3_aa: CSAGLAGSYEQYF
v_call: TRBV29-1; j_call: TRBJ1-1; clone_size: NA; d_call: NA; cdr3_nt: TGCAGCGTTGGGGGGATTGAGGGAATGAACACTGAAGCTTTCTTT; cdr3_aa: CSVGGIEGMNTEAFF
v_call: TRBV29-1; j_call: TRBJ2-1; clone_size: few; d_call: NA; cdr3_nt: TGCAGCGTTGAAGGGAACAGCTACAATGAGCAGTTCTTC; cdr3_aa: CSVEGNSYNEQFF
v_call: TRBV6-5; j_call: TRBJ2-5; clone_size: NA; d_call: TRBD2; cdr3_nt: TGTGCCAGCACCCCGAGTAGCGGGGGATGGACCCAGTACTTC; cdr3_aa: CASTPSSGGWTQYF
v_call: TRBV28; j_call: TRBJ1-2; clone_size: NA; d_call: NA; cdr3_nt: TGTGCCAGCAGTTTCGGACTTAGTCGGCAGAGCTATGGCTACACCTTC; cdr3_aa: CASSFGLSRQSYGYTF
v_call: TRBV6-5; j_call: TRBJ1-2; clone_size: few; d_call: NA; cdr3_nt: TGTGCCAGCACCCACCAGTGGGGGCAGAAAAATGGCTACACCTTC; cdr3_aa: CASTHQWGQKNGYTF
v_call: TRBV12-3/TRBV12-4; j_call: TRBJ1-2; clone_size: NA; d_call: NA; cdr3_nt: TGTGCCAGCAGGGGGGCAGGAGGGCATAACTATGGCTACACCTTC; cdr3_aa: CASRGAGGHNYGYTF
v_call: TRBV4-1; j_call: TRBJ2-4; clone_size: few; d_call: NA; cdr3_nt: TGCGCCAGCAGCCAACTGGGGGAGGACATTCAGTACTTC; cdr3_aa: CASSQLGEDIQYF
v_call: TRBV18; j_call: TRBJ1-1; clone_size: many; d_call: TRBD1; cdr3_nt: TGTGCCAGCTCGCCGGGACAGGACACTGAAGCTTTCTTT; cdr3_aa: CASSPGQDTEAFF
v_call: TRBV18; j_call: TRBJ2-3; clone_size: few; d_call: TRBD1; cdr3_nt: TGTGCCAGCTCATCCGGACAGGCTGTTGGAGATACGCAGTATTTT; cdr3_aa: CASSSGQAVGDTQYF
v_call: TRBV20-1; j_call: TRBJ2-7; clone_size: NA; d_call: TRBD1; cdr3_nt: TGCAGTGCTAGAGATGAAGTGGGACAGGGGGCTAGCGAGCAGTACTTC; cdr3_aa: CSARDEVGQGASEQYF
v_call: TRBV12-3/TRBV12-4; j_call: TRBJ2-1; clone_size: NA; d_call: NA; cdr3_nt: TGTGCCAGCAGTTTACTACAGAGCCACTACAATGAGCAGTTCTTC; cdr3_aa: CASSLLQSHYNEQFF
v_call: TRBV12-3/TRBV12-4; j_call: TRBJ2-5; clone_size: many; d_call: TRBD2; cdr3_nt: TGTGCCAGCACCCTGGGGTCTAGCGGGGTTCGGGGGAAGACCCAGTACTTC; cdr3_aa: CASTLGSSGVRGKTQYF
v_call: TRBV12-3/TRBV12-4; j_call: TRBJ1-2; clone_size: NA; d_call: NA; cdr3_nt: TGTGCCAGCAGTAGGACTCCCAACTATGGCTACACCTTC; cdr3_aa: CASSRTPNYGYTF
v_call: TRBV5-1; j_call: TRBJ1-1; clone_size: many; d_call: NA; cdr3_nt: TGCGCCAGCAGCTTGCGGGGCCCTGAAGCTTTCTTT; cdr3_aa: CASSLRGPEAFF
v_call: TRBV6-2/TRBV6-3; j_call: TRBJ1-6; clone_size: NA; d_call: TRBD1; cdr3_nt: TGTGCCAGCAGCCCAAAGGACAGGGCGAATTCACCCCTCCACTTT; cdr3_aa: CASSPKDRANSPLHF
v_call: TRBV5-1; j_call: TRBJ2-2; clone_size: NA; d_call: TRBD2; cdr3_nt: TGCGCCAGCAGCTTACTAGCGGGGAACACCGGGGAGCTGTTTTTT; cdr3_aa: CASSLLAGNTGELFF
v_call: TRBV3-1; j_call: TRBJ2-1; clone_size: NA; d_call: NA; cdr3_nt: TGTGCCAGCAGCCCGCCTCCCGGCAATGAGCAGTTCTTC; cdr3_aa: CASSPPPGNEQFF
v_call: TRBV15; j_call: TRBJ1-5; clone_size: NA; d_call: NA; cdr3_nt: TGTGCCACCACCCGGGAGGCCTTCAATCAGCCCCAGCATTTT; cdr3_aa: CATTREAFNQPQHF
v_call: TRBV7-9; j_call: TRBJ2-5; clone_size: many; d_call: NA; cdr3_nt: TGTGCCAGCAGCGGGGCCCGGGGAGGAGAGACCCAGTACTTC; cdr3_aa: CASSGARGGETQYF
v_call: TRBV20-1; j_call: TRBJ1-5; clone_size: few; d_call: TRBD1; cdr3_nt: TGCAGTGCTAGAGATCGGGACAGGGGCTTAAATCAGCCCCAGCATTTT; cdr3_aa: CSARDRDRGLNQPQHF
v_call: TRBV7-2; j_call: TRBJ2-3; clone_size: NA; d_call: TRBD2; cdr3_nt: TGTGCCAGCAGCTTGACAGCGGGGGGCGTGGGTACGCAGTATTTT; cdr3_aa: CASSLTAGGVGTQYF
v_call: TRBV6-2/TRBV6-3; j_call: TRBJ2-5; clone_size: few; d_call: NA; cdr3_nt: TGTGCCAGCAGTTTTGGGGTCCTTTCGGAGACCCAGTACTTC; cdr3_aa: CASSFGVLSETQYF
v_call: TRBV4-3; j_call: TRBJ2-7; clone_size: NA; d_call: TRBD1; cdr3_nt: TGCGCCAGCAGCCAAGGGGGGACAGGCTTCTACGAGCAGTACTTC; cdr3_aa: CASSQGGTGFYEQYF
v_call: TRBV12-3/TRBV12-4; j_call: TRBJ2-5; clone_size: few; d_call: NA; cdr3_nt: TGTGCCAGCAGTCCGACTGCCCAGGGCATGGGGGAGACCCAGTACTTC; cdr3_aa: CASSPTAQGMGETQYF
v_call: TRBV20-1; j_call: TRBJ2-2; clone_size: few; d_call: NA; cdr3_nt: TGCAGTGCTGACGTTGTGGACACCGGGGAGCTGTTTTTT; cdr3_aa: CSADVVDTGELFF
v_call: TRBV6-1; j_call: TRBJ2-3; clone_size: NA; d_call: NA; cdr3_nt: TGTGCCAGCAGTGAAGCGCTGACAGGCACAGATACGCAGTATTTT; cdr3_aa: CASSEALTGTDTQYF
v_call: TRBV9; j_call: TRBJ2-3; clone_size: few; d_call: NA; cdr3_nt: TGTGCCAGCAGCGTATCGGGGGGCTCCCTCACAGATACGCAGTATTTT; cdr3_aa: CASSVSGGSLTDTQYF
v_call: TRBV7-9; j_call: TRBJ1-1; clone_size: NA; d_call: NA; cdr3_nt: TGTGCCAGCAGCCCAGGTGGTACGGTTGCTTTCTTT; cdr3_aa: CASSPGGTVAFF
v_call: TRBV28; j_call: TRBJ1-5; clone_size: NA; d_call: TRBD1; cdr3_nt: TGTGCCAGCCTGACAGGGTTCAATCAGCCCCAGCATTTT; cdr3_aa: CASLTGFNQPQHF
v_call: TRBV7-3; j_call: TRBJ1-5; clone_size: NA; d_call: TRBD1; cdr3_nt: TGTGCCAGCAGCTTGGGACAGGGGGCTCAGGAGCCCCAGCATTTT; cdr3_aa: CASSLGQGAQEPQHF
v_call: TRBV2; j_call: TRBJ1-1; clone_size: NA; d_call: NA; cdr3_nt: TGTGCCAGCCACCTGGGGGGTTTTTATGACACTGAAGCTTTCTTT; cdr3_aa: CASHLGGFYDTEAFF
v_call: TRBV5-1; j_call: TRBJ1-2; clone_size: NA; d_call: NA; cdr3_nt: TGCGCCAGCAGCAGACAGGAGGGAGAGGGCTACACCTTC; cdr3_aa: CASSRQEGEGYTF
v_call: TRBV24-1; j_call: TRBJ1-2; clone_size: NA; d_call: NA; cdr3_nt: TGTGCCACCAGTGATTTGGTCCGAAACTATGGCTACACCTTC; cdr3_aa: CATSDLVRNYGYTF
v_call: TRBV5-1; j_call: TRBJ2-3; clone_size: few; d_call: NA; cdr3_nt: TGCGCCAGCTGGCAACCGGGGGCAGATACGCAGTATTTT; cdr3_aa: CASWQPGADTQYF
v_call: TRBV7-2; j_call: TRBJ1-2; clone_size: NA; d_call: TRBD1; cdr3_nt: TGTGCCAGCAGCCTACTGACAGGGGGTGGCTATGGCTACACCTTC; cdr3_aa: CASSLLTGGGYGYTF
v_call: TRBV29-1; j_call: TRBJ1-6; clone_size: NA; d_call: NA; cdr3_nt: TGCAGCGCCCGACGAGGGGATAATTCACCCCTCCACTTT; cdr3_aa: CSARRGDNSPLHF
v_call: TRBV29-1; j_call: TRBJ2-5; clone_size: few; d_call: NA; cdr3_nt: TGCAGCGTTGGAGTGTCGGCACACCAAGAGACCCAGTACTTC; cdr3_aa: CSVGVSAHQETQYF
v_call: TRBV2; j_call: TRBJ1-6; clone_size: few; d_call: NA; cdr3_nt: TGTGCCAGCAGATGGGGGCGGAATTCACCCCTCCACTTT; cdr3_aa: CASRWGRNSPLHF
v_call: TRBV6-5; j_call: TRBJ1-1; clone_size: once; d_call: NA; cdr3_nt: TGTGCCAGCAGTTACGCGGAGATGAACACTGAAGCTTTCTTT; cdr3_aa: CASSYAEMNTEAFF
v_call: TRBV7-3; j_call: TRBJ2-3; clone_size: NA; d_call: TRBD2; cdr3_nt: TGTGCCAGCAGCCTCCGGGGGGGGGCCGTCACAGATACGCAGTATTTT; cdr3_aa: CASSLRGGAVTDTQYF
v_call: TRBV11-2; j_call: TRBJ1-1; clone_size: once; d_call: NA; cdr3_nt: TGTGCCAGCAGCGCCGGGGTAGAGGCTTTCTTT; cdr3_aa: CASSAGVEAFF
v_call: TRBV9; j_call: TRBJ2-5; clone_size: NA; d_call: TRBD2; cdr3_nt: TGTGCCAGCAGCCCGGAGGGAGGGGCAGGGGAGACCCAGTACTTC; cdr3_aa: CASSPEGGAGETQYF
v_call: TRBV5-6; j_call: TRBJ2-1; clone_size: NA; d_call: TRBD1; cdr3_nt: TGTGCCAGCAGCATCGGGACAGGCCCTCTAAATGAGCAGTTCTTC; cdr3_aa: CASSIGTGPLNEQFF
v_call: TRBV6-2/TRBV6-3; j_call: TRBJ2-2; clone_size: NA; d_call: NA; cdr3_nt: TGTGCCAGCAGTTACCCTCCTATTCTCTTCGGGGAGCTGTTTTTT; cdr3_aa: CASSYPPILFGELFF